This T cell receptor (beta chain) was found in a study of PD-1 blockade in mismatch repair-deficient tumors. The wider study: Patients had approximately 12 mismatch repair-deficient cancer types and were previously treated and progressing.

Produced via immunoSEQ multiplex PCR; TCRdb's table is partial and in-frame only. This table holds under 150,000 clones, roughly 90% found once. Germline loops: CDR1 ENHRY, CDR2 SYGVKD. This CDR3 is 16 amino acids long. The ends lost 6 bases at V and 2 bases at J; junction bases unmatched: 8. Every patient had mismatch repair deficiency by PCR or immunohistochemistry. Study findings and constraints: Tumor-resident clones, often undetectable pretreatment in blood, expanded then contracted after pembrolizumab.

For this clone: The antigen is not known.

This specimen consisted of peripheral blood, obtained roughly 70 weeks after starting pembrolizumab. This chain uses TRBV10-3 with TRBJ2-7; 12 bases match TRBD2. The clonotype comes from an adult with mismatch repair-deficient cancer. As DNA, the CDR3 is TGTGCCATCAGCGCGACTAGCGGGAGTATTGCCTACGAGCAGTACTTC. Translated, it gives CAISATSGSIAYEQYF.